These 20 T cell receptor beta chains originate from one sample sequenced in a study of T cells in Graves' hyperthyroidism and ophthalmopathy. Using RNA transcripts as the source, TCR beta CDR3 regions were amplified. RT-PCR in the first round (using the HTBI primer set) targeted the TCR CDR3. Each CDR3 protein is one row after TCRdb ran MiXCR on the multiplex PCR reads. The repertoire holds approximately 600,000 distinct CDR3 sequences, with around 13% as singletons. Specimen: blood. The source of these receptors is a woman aged 25 to 45 with Graves' hyperthyroidism that later progressed to Graves' ophthalmopathy.

This clonotype appeared many times. This chain links TRBV9 with TRBJ2-1; 9 bases fit TRBD2. CDR1 and CDR2 (germline): SGDLS, YYNGEE. V was clipped by 0 bases and J by 7 bases; unmatched bases: 14. The CDR3 runs to 18 residues. The CDR3 sequence is CASSVVGASGTPGNEQFF. CDR3 coding DNA: TGTGCCAGCAGCGTAGTGGGGGCTAGCGGGACCCCTGGAAATGAGCAGTTCTTC.

This clonotype appeared many times. The rearrangement joins TRBV11-2 to TRBJ2-2; D ambiguous. V was cut by 5 bases and J by 6 bases, with 16 bases left in between. The CDR3 covers 15 residues. The V gene's germline CDR1 is SGHAT and CDR2 FQNNGV. DNA of the CDR3: TGTGCCAGCAGCCCGTTTACCGCGACCCCCGGGGAGCTGTTTTTT. It yields the protein CASSPFTATPGELFF.

The chain combines TRBV11-1 with TRBJ2-7; 8 bases align to TRBD2. V lost 5 bases, J lost 7 bases, and 16 bases stayed unmatched. The CDR3 loop spans 16 amino acids. The germline gives CDR1 SGHAT, CDR2 FQDESV (reference sequence). The CDR3 protein is CASSASGTRFLGEQYF. Written as DNA, the CDR3 is TGTGCCAGCAGCGCCTCCGGGACTAGATTTCTCGGAGAGCAGTACTTC.

This clonotype was detected many times. This chain uses TRBV9 with TRBJ2-1; 10 bases fit TRBD2. Trimming removed 3 bases from V and 5 bases from J; junction bases left unmatched: 8. Germline V lookup: CDR1 SGDLS, CDR2 YYNGEE. The CDR3 extends over 16 amino acids. The CDR3, as DNA: TGTGCCAGCAGCGCACTAGCGGGGTTAATTAACAATGAGCAGTTCTTC. Translation: CASSALAGLINNEQFF.

The sample holds many counts of this clonotype. The chain carries TRBV9 and TRBJ1-6; D possibly corresponds to TRBD1 (5 bases). The CDR3 length is 14 residues. CDR1 and CDR2 from the germline V gene are SGDLS and YYNGEE. Trimming removed 4 bases at V and 10 bases at J, with 15 bases between. The CDR3 DNA sequence: TGTGCCAGCAGCTCTAATATACAGGAATCACCCCTCCACTTT. Encoded protein: CASSSNIQESPLHF.

In its sample, this clonotype was seen many times. The chain uses TRBV3-1 and TRBJ2-7; D unresolved. CDR3 length: 14 amino acids. Trimming shortened V by 6 bases and J by 3 bases, and 15 bases separated the two germline ends. CDR1 is LGHDT and CDR2 is YNNKEL in the germline V gene (reference sequence). CDR3: CASRPRPWGYEQYF. CDR3 sequence (DNA): TGTGCCAGCAGACCTCGACCCTGGGGCTACGAGCAGTACTTC.

This clonotype was counted ten times or more. CDR3 in amino acids: CASRPGTDLSYEQYF. The CDR3 nucleotides are TGTGCCAGCAGGCCCGGGACTGATCTCTCCTACGAGCAGTACTTC. The chain has TRBV6-2 or TRBV6-3 and TRBJ2-7; D is perhaps TRBD2 (6 bases). V shed 6 bases and J shed 0 bases, with 15 bases lying between them. This CDR3 is built from 15 residues. The germline CDR1 and CDR2 sequences are MNHEY and SVGEGT.

This clonotype was counted at least ten times. The chain uses TRBV30 and TRBJ2-3; D ambiguous. Trimming cost V 3 bases and J 4 bases, with 8 bases left between them. Germline lookup yields CDR1 GTSNPN and CDR2 SVGIG (reference sequence). This CDR3 contains 12 residues. Here the CDR3 reads CAWSPAADTQYF. CDR3 DNA: TGTGCCTGGAGCCCGGCGGCAGATACGCAGTATTTT. The whole variable domain, filled in from reference TRBV30 and TRBJ2-3, reads SQTIHQWPATLVQPVGSPLSLECTVEGTSNPNLYWYRQAAGRGLQLLFYSVGIGQISSEVPQNLSASRPQDRQFILSSKKLLLSDSGFYLCAWSPAADTQYFGPGTRLTVL.

As to this clonotype: Compared with germline, one end of the junction differs, possibly owing to a read error. The rearrangement joins TRBV20-1 to TRBJ2-1; weak D call: TRBD2 (5 bases). The CDR3 is 16 amino acids. In germline, CDR1 is DFQATT, CDR2 SNEGSKA (reference sequence). The CDR3 here is CSAESGEHSSYNERFF. The DNA for the CDR3 is TGCAGTGCCGAGAGCGGCGAGCATAGCTCCTACAATGAGCGGTTCTTC.

In this sample, this clonotype turned up many times. CDR3 in amino acids: CASSPIDRYEQYF. The CDR3 DNA reads as TGTGCCAGCTCACCAATAGACAGATACGAGCAGTACTTC. The chain joins TRBV18 to TRBJ2-7; tentative D call: TRBD1 (5 bases). V gave up 2 bases and J gave up 4 bases, with 9 bases separating them. CDR1 and CDR2 (germline): KGHSH, LQKENI. This CDR3 is built from 13 residues.

This clonotype was recorded at least ten times. This sequence joins TRBV11-3 and TRBJ2-1; D not certain. The CDR3 contains 13 residues. Looked up from germline, CDR1 is SGHNT and CDR2 is YENEEA. Trimming took 5 bases from V and 5 from J, leaving 10 bases between them. The CDR3: CASSARTDNEQFF. The CDR3 DNA sequence: TGTGCCAGCAGCGCTCGAACAGACAATGAGCAGTTCTTC.

The chain couples TRBV7-8 to TRBJ1-6; 7 positions agree with TRBD1. This CDR3 region has 14 residues. CDR1 is SGHVS, CDR2 FQNEAQ, per germline. The junction had 3 bases not matched to a gene; V was cut back by 3 bases and J by 7 bases. The CDR3 DNA reads as TGTGCCAGCAGCTTCGAGGGACAGAATTCACCCCTCCACTTT. Its translation is CASSFEGQNSPLHF.

In its sample, this clonotype was seen a few times. V usage is TRBV11-2 and J usage is TRBJ2-2, with TRBD1 matching 12 bases. The germline gives CDR1 SGHAT, CDR2 FQNNGV. This CDR3 contains 17 residues. V was clipped by 4 bases and J by 4 bases; unmatched bases: 7. The CDR3 is CASSSPRDRGRTGELFF. The CDR3 coding sequence is TGTGCCAGCAGCTCTCCCCGGGACAGGGGGCGCACCGGGGAGCTGTTTTTT.

This clonotype was observed many times. The chain uses TRBV6-5 and TRBJ1-2; no clear D. Trimming took 0 bases from V and 8 from J, leaving 16 bases between them. Per the germline V gene, CDR1 is MNHEY and CDR2 is SVGAGI. The CDR3 consists of 15 residues. The CDR3 nucleotides are TGTGCCAGCAGTTACTCGTCGGGATCCGAGGGAGGCTACACCTTC. The encoded protein is CASSYSSGSEGGYTF.

This clonotype was picked up many times. The chain uses TRBV13 and TRBJ2-7; 8 positions agree with TRBD1. Trimming cost V 6 bases and J 4 bases; bases outside gene matches: 11. The germline V gene encodes CDR1 PRHDT and CDR2 FYEKMQ (reference sequence). The CDR3 is 15 amino acids. CDR3 sequence reads: CASRGADRVSYEQYF. The CDR3 DNA reads as TGTGCCAGCAGAGGAGCGGACAGGGTGTCTTACGAGCAGTACTTC.

This clonotype was observed at least ten times. V usage is TRBV2 and J usage is TRBJ2-7, with D possibly being TRBD1 (6 bases). V shed 5 bases and J shed 5 bases, with 16 bases lying between them. The CDR3 sequence is 14 residues long. Germline V CDR1 and CDR2: SNHLY, FYNNEI. Here the CDR3 DNA reads TGTGCCAGCAGTCGACGGACAGAGGGCAACGAGCAGTACTTC. Translated: CASSRRTEGNEQYF.

This clonotype was counted only a few times. The chain is built from TRBV10-2 and TRBJ2-1; TRBD1 matches 7 bases. Germline-derived CDR1 and CDR2 are WSHSY and SAAADI. CDR3 length equals 15 residues. V gave up 5 bases and J gave up 3 bases; unmatched junction bases: 7. CDR3 DNA: TGCGCCAGCAGTATGACAGGGACCCTCTACAATGAGCAGTTCTTC. Amino acid sequence: CASSMTGTLYNEQFF.

This clonotype was seen many times. The genes are TRBV20-1 and TRBJ1-2, with D possibly matching TRBD1 (5 bases). CDR1 is DFQATT, CDR2 SNEGSKA, per germline (reference sequence). This CDR3 is built from 12 residues. Between the trimmed V and J ends, which lost 5 bases and 9 bases, there was a span of 16 bases. This chain's CDR3 is CSAYDYSGRYTF. The CDR3 DNA reads TGCAGTGCTTACGACTATTCGGGGCGCTACACCTTC.

Ten or more counts support this clonotype. This chain joins TRBV28 and TRBJ1-5, with D tentatively TRBD1 (5 bases). V dropped 5 bases and J dropped 7 bases, with 15 bases sitting between them. Germline V gene sequence: CDR1 MDHEN, CDR2 SYDVKM. The CDR3 covers 14 residues. The CDR3 spells CASSLYSEGQPQHF. CDR3 DNA: TGTGCCAGCAGTCTTTATTCGGAGGGGCAGCCCCAGCATTTT.

Concerning this clonotype: This may be a read error, as it is one base from a much larger clone. It is likely a read error, because the conserved phenylalanine at the end of the CDR3 is missing. The V call is TRBV11-2, the J call TRBJ1-2, with D tentatively TRBD1 (5 bases). This CDR3 has 14 residues. The germline V gene encodes CDR1 SGHAT and CDR2 FQNNGV. V lost 0 bases and J lost 2, with 7 bases in between. DNA of the CDR3: TGTGCCAGCAGCTTAGAAAGGGGAAACTATGGCTACACCGTC. Amino acid sequence: CASSLERGNYGYTV.